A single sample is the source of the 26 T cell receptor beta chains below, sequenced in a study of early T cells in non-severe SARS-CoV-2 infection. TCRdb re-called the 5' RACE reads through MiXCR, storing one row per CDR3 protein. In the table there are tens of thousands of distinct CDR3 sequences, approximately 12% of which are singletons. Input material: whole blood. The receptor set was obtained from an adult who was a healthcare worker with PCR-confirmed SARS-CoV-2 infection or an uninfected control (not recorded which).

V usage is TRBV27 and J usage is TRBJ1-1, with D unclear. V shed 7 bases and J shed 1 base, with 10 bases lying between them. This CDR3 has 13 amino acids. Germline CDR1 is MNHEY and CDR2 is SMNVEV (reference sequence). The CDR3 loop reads CASTDPQNTEAFF. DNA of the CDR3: TGTGCCAGCACCGACCCACAGAACACTGAAGCTTTCTTT.

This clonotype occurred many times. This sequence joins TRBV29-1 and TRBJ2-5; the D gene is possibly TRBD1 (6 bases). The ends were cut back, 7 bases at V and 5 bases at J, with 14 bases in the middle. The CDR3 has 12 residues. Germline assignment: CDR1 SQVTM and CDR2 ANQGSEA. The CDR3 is CSGYRDTETQYF. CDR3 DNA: TGCAGCGGATACCGGGACACGGAGACCCAGTACTTC.

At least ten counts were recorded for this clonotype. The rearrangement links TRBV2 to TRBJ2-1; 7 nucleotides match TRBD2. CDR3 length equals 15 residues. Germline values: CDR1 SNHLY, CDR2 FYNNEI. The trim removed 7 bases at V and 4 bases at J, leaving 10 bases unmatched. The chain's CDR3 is CASIRMGGTYNEQFF. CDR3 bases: TGTGCCAGCATAAGAATGGGGGGGACTTACAATGAGCAGTTCTTC.

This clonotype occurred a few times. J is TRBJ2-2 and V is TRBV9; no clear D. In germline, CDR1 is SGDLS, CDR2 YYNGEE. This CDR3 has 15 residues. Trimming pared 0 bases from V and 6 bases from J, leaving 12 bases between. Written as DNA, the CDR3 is TGTGCCAGCAGCGTAGAGGGCTTAAATTCCGGGGAGCTGTTTTTT. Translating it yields CASSVEGLNSGELFF.

The chain's CDR3 is CASSPRRGRSYNEQFF. The CDR3, as DNA: TGTGCCAGCAGCCCTCGCAGGGGGCGGTCCTACAATGAGCAGTTCTTC. The chain combines TRBV14 with TRBJ2-1, with 8 bases that match TRBD1. Unmatched junction bases numbered 6, after V lost 4 bases and J lost 1 base. The CDR3 is 16 amino acids. The V gene's germline CDR1 is SGHDN and CDR2 FVKESK.

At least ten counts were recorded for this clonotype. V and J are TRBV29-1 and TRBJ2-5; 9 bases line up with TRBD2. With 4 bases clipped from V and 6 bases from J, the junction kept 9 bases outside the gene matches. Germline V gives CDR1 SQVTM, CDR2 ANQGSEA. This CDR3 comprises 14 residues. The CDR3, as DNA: TGCAGCGTTGTATTTCTAGCGGGAAGAAAGACCCAGTACTTC. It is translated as CSVVFLAGRKTQYF.

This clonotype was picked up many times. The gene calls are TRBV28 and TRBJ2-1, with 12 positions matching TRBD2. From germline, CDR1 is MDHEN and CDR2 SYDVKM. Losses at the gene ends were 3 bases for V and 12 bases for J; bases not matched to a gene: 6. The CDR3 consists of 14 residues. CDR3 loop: CASSFLLAGGRQFF. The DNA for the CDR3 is TGTGCCAGCAGTTTCCTACTAGCGGGAGGTAGGCAGTTCTTC.

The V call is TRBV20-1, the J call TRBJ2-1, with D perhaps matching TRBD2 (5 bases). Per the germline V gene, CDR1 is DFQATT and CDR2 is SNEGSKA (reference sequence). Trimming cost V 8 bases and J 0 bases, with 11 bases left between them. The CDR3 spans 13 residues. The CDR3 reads CSPEGLSYNEQFF. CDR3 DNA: TGCAGTCCCGAAGGACTCTCCTACAATGAGCAGTTCTTC.

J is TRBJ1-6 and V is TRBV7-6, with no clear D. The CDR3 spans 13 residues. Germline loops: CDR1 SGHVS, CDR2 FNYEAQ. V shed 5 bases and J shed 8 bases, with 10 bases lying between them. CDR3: CASSPRNDSPLHF. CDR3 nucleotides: TGTGCCAGCAGCCCGCGTAACGATTCACCCCTCCACTTT.

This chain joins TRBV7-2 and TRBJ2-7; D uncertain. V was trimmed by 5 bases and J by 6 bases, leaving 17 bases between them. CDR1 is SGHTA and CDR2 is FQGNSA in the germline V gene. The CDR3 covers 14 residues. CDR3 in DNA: TGTGCCAGCAGCCCATCCTACGGCTCGACCGAGCAGTACTTC. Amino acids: CASSPSYGSTEQYF.

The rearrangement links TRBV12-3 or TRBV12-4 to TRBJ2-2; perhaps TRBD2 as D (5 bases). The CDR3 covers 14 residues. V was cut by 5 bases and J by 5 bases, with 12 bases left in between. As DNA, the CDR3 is TGTGCCAGCAGTCTCAAGGGAGCAACCGGGGAGCTGTTTTTT. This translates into CASSLKGATGELFF.

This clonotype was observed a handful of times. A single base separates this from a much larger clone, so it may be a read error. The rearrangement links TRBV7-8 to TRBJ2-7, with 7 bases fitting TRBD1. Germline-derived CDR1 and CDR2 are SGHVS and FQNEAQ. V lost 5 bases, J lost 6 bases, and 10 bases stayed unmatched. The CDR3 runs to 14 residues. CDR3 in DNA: TGTGCCAGCAGCCACACGACAGGGATGGGCGAGCAGTACTTC. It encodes CASSHTTGMGEQYF.

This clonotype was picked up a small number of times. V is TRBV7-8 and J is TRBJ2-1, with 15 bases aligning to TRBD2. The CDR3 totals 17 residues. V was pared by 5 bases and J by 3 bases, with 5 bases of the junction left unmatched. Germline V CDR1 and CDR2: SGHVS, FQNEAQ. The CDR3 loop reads CASSGGTSGRIYNEQFF. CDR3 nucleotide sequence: TGTGCCAGCAGCGGAGGGACTAGCGGGAGGATCTACAATGAGCAGTTCTTC.

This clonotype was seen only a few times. Here the CDR3 DNA reads TGTGCCAGCAGTTACTCCGCCCTAGCGGGAGAGGACCAGTACTTC. Protein sequence: CASSYSALAGEDQYF. The rearrangement uses TRBV6-2 or TRBV6-3 and TRBJ2-5, with 10 bases fitting TRBD2. With V trimmed by 0 bases and J by 10 bases, 8 bases remained unmatched. The CDR3 runs 15 residues. Germline lookup yields CDR1 MNHEY and CDR2 SVGEGT.

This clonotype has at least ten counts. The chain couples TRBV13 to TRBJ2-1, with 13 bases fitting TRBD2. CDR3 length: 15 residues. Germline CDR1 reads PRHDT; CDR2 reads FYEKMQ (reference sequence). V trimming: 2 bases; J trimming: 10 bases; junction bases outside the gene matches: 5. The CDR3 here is CASSLRTSGRGEQFF. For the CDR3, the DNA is TGTGCCAGCAGCTTAAGGACTAGCGGGAGAGGGGAGCAGTTCTTC.

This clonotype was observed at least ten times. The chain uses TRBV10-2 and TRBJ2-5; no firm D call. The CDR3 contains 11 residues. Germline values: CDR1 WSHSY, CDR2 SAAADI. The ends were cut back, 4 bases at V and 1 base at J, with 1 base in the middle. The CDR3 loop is CASSVQETQYF. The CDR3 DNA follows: TGCGCCAGCAGTGTCCAAGAGACCCAGTACTTC.

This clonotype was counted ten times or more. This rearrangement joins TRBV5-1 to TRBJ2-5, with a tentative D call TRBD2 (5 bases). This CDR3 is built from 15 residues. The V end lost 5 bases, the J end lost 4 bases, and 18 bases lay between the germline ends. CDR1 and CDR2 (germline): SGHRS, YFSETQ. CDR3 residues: CASSRNQDWGETQYF. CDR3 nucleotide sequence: TGCGCCAGCAGTCGCAACCAGGACTGGGGAGAGACCCAGTACTTC.

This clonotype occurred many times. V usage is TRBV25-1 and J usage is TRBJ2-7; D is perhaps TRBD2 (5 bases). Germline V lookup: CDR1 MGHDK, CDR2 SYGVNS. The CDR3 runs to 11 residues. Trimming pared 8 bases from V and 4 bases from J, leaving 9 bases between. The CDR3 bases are TGTGCCAGCGGCCGGGGTTACGAGCAGTACTTC. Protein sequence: CASGRGYEQYF.

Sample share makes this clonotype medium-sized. The CDR3: CASRPLAGGYNEQFF. The CDR3 nucleotides read TGTGCCAGCAGGCCGCTAGCGGGGGGCTACAATGAGCAGTTCTTC. The chain employs TRBV6-2 or TRBV6-3 and TRBJ2-1; TRBD2 aligns across 11 bases. The junction had 4 bases not matched to a gene; V was cut back by 6 bases and J by 3 bases. CDR1 is MNHEY and CDR2 is SVGEGT in the germline V gene. The CDR3 loop spans 15 amino acids.

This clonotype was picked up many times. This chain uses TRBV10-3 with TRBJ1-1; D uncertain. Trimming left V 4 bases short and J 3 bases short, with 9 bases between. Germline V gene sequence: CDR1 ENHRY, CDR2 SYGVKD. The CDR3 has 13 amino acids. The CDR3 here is CAISVGSYTEAFF. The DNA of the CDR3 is TGTGCCATCAGTGTGGGCAGCTACACTGAAGCTTTCTTT.

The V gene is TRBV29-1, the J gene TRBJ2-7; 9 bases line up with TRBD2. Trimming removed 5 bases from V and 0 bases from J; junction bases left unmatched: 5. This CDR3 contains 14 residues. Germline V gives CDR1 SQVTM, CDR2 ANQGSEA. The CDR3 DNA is TGCAGCGTTACCAGCGGGAGGAGCTCCTACGAGCAGTACTTC. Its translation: CSVTSGRSSYEQYF.

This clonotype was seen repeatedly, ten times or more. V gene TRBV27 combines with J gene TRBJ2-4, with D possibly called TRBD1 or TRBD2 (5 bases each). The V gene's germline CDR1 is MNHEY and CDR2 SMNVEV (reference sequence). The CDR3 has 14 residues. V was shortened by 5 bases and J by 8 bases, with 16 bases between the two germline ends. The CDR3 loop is CASSPQAGTDIQYF. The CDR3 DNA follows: TGTGCCAGCAGTCCCCAAGCAGGGACGGACATTCAGTACTTC.

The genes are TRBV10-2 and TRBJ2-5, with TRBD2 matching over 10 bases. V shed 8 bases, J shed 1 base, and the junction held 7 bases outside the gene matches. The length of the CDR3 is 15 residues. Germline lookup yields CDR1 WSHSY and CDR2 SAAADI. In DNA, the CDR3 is TGCGCCAGCTGGGGGAGCGGGGGGGTCCAAGAGACCCAGTACTTC. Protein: CASWGSGGVQETQYF.

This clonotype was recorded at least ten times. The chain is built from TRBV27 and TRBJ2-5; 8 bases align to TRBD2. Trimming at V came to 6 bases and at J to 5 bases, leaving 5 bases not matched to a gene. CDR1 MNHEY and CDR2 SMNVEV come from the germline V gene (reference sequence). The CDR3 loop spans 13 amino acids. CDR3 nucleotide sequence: TGTGCCAGCAGCGCGGGGGGAGGGGAGACCCAGTACTTC. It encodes CASSAGGGETQYF.

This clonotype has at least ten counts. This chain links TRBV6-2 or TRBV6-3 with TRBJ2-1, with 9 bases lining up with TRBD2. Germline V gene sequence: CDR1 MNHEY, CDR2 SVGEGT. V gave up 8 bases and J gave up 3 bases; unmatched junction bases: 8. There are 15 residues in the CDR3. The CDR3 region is CASGLAGEVYNEQFF. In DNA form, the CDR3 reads TGTGCCAGCGGGTTAGCGGGAGAAGTCTACAATGAGCAGTTCTTC.

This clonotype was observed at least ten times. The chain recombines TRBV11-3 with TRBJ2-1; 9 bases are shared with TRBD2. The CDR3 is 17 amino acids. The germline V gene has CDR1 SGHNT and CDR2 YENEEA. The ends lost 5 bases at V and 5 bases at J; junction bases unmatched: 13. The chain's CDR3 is CASSNGGLGLANNEQFF. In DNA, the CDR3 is TGTGCCAGCAGCAACGGAGGACTTGGACTAGCGAACAATGAGCAGTTCTTC.